Below, 28 T cell receptor beta chains from the same sample are listed, as sequenced in a study of cytomegalovirus exposure and HLA in healthy donors. PCR used 60 Vbeta primers and 13 Jbeta primers. Clones were sequenced by immunoSEQ multiplex PCR, and TCRdb holds only the in-frame ones, with some missing. The sample has around 100,000 clones; 82% are singletons. The material sequenced was PBMCs. Receptors originate from a woman younger than 35 in good health and CMV-seronegative.

This chain connects TRBV9 to TRBJ1-2, with a tentative D call TRBD1 (6 bases). The CDR3 is 16 residues long. V lost 0 bases, J lost 2 bases, and 14 bases lay in between. CDR1 and CDR2 from the germline V gene are SGDLS and YYNGEE. CDR3 sequence (DNA): TGTGCCAGCAGCGTAGAATCGGCAGGGGCGAACTATGGCTACACCTTC. Translation gives CASSVESAGANYGYTF.

This chain connects TRBV18 to TRBJ2-1, with no clear D. This CDR3 is built from 14 residues. Germline V lookup: CDR1 KGHSH, CDR2 LQKENI. Trimming took off 0 bases at V and 9 bases at J, with 12 bases between the two ends. Written as DNA, the CDR3 is TGTGCCAGCTCACCACCTGTAAGTAGCTCTGAGCAGTTCTTC. Amino acid sequence: CASSPPVSSSEQFF. Supplemented by reference TRBV18 and TRBJ2-1, the full variable domain reads NAGVMQNPRHLVRRRGQEARLRCSPMKGHSHVYWYRQLPEEGLKFMVYLQKENIIDESGMPKERFSAEFPKEGPSILRIQQVVRGDSAAYFCASSPPVSSSEQFFGPGTRLTVL.

This chain connects TRBV6-5 to TRBJ1-1; no clear D gene. Deletions cut 6 bases from V and 11 bases from J, with 13 bases between. Germline assignment: CDR1 MNHEY and CDR2 SVGAGI. This CDR3 is 11 amino acids long. In nucleotides, the CDR3 is TGTGCCAGCAGGACGACGTTGGAGGCTTTCTTT. Its protein product is CASRTTLEAFF.

The V call is TRBV4-1, the J call TRBJ2-7; 9 bases align to TRBD2. The germline CDR1 and CDR2 sequences are MGHRA and YSYEKL. The V gene end was trimmed by 1 base and the J gene end by 9 bases; junction bases not matched to a gene: 7. CDR3 length: 14 residues. This chain's CDR3 is CASSQVVAGVAQYF. In nucleotides, the CDR3 is TGCGCCAGCAGCCAAGTGGTAGCGGGAGTGGCGCAGTACTTC.

This clone was seen a handful of times. The genes are TRBV28 and TRBJ2-3, with D perhaps TRBD2 (5 bases). The CDR3 has 14 residues. Germline V lookup: CDR1 MDHEN, CDR2 SYDVKM. The ends were cut back, 5 bases at V and 4 bases at J, with 13 bases in the middle. This CDR3 is CASSSGLAPDTQYF. DNA of the CDR3: TGTGCCAGCAGTAGCGGACTCGCCCCAGATACGCAGTATTTT.

The V call is TRBV6-4, the J call TRBJ1-2; 12 nucleotides agree with TRBD1. The V gene's germline CDR1 is MRHNA and CDR2 SNTAGT. The CDR3 runs 15 residues. V lost 3 bases and J lost 4; bases outside the gene matches: 3. The CDR3 nucleotides read TGTGCCAGCAGTGAAGGGACAGGGGGCAGCTATGGCTACACCTTC. It is translated as CASSEGTGGSYGYTF.

The chain is built from TRBV9 and TRBJ2-1, with D tentatively TRBD1 (5 bases). Trimming cost V 0 bases and J 3 bases, with 13 bases left between them. This CDR3 spans 16 amino acids. Per the germline V gene, CDR1 is SGDLS and CDR2 is YYNGEE. CDR3 coding DNA: TGTGCCAGCAGCGTAGGGAGCCAGGGTGGCTACAATGAGCAGTTCTTC. Protein sequence: CASSVGSQGGYNEQFF.

The chain carries TRBV5-1 and TRBJ1-2, with D maybe TRBD1 (6 bases). Trimming shortened V by 1 base and J by 4 bases, and 17 bases separated the two germline ends. Germline V gene data show CDR1 as SGHRS and CDR2 as YFSETQ. The CDR3 spans 16 residues. The CDR3 DNA is TGCGCCAGCAGCTTGTACCCAGGACAGATCACCTATGGCTACACCTTC. As protein: CASSLYPGQITYGYTF.

This chain links TRBV18 with TRBJ1-1; 10 nucleotides agree with TRBD1. The V gene's germline CDR1 is KGHSH and CDR2 LQKENI. This CDR3 is built from 15 residues. V lost 3 bases and J lost 5; bases outside the gene matches: 6. CDR3 region: CASSPPGQGSTEAFF. The CDR3, as DNA: TGTGCCAGCTCACCGCCGGGACAGGGGAGTACTGAAGCTTTCTTT. The full variable domain, with the rest looked up from reference TRBV18 and TRBJ1-1, is NAGVMQNPRHLVRRRGQEARLRCSPMKGHSHVYWYRQLPEEGLKFMVYLQKENIIDESGMPKERFSAEFPKEGPSILRIQQVVRGDSAAYFCASSPPGQGSTEAFFGQGTRLTVV.

As to this clone: A read error may produce the germline difference seen at one junction end. V is TRBV7-7 and J is TRBJ2-5; 11 bases agree with TRBD1. The CDR3 sequence is 15 residues long. CDR1 is SSHAT and CDR2 is FNYEAQ in the germline V gene (reference sequence). CDR3 sequence reads: CASSPGTGGLQTQYF. The CDR3 bases are TGTGCTAGCAGCCCGGGGACAGGGGGTCTTCAGACCCAGTACTTC.

J is TRBJ2-3 and V is TRBV6-1; TRBD2 agrees at 8 bases. The V segment lost 9 bases and the J segment 3 bases; nucleotides outside the gene matches: 8. CDR3 length equals 14 residues. Germline CDR1 is MNHNS and CDR2 is SASEGT. The CDR3 here is CASSTSALTDTQYF. The CDR3 DNA reads as TGTGCCAGTTCGACTAGCGCCTTAACAGATACGCAGTATTTT.

The chain recombines TRBV5-1 with TRBJ2-3; D not certain. V lost 4 bases, J lost 2 bases, and 5 bases lay in between. This CDR3 comprises 12 residues. In germline, CDR1 is SGHRS, CDR2 YFSETQ. The CDR3 DNA reads as TGCGCCAGCAGCGAAGCCACAGATACGCAGTATTTT. Residues: CASSEATDTQYF.

The genes are TRBV7-2 and TRBJ2-3, with D tentatively TRBD1 (6 bases). The V end lost 3 bases, the J end lost 3 bases, and 13 bases lay between the germline ends. Germline V lookup: CDR1 SGHTA, CDR2 FQGNSA. This CDR3 contains 15 residues. This chain's CDR3 is CASSLSGQITDTQYF. The CDR3 DNA sequence: TGTGCCAGCAGCTTGTCCGGACAGATAACAGATACGCAGTATTTT.

CDR3 residues: CASSLFLGASYGYTF. The CDR3 DNA reads as TGTGCCAGCAGTTTATTTTTGGGGGCAAGCTATGGCTACACCTTC. The chain combines TRBV28 with TRBJ1-2; TRBD1 is a possible D gene (6 bases). CDR1 and CDR2 from the germline V gene are MDHEN and SYDVKM. The CDR3 is 15 amino acids. V was clipped by 1 base and J by 4 bases, with 13 bases between them.

This chain connects TRBV19 to TRBJ1-1, with no clear D. CDR3 length: 13 amino acids. Germline V gene data show CDR1 as LNHDA and CDR2 as SQIVND (reference sequence). Trimming shortened V by 0 bases and J by 7 bases, and 9 bases separated the two germline ends. The CDR3 DNA reads as TGTGCCAGTAGTATAGATCGACGGGGTGAAGCTTTCTTT. This translates into CASSIDRRGEAFF.

A word on this clone: The same CDR3 arises from other DNA sequences in this sample as well. CDR3 DNA sequence: TGCAGTGCTAGAGAGGGGGCCGGCTACACCTTC. Translation: CSAREGAGYTF. This chain uses TRBV20-1 with TRBJ1-2; the D gene is possibly TRBD1 (6 bases). Germline V gives CDR1 DFQATT, CDR2 SNEGSKA (reference sequence). The V and J ends lost 0 bases and 8 bases respectively, with 7 bases between them. CDR3 length equals 11 residues.

This chain uses TRBV18 with TRBJ2-5, with 7 bases aligning to TRBD1. V was clipped by 5 bases and J by 5 bases; unmatched bases: 17. Germline V lookup: CDR1 KGHSH, CDR2 LQKENI. This CDR3 spans 17 amino acids. This chain's CDR3 is CASSTTPSTGQGETQYF. Written as DNA, the CDR3 is TGTGCCAGCTCAACCACACCATCGACAGGGCAGGGGGAGACCCAGTACTTC.

This sequence joins TRBV4-1 and TRBJ1-5; TRBD1 is a possible D gene (5 bases). The CDR3 spans 13 residues. The V gene's germline CDR1 is MGHRA and CDR2 YSYEKL. Trimming took off 5 bases at V and 7 bases at J, with 12 bases between the two ends. The CDR3 coding sequence is TGCGCCAGCAGCTTATCAGGGATGCAGCCCCAGCATTTT. Protein sequence: CASSLSGMQPQHF.

The rearrangement joins TRBV7-2 to TRBJ1-2, with D unresolved. CDR1 SGHTA and CDR2 FQGNSA come from the germline V gene. Trimming left V 2 bases short and J 8 bases short, with 12 bases between. There are 13 residues in the CDR3. CDR3: CASSLSPEAGYTF. DNA for the CDR3: TGTGCCAGCAGCTTATCCCCGGAGGCGGGCTACACCTTC. Combining the CDR3 with reference TRBV7-2 and TRBJ1-2 gives the whole variable domain GAGVSQSPSNKVTEKGKDVELRCDPISGHTALYWYRQSLGQGLEFLIYFQGNSAPDKSGLPSDRFSAERTGGSVSTLTIQRTQQEDSAVYLCASSLSPEAGYTFGSGTRLTVV.

The V gene is TRBV7-6, the J gene TRBJ2-7, with TRBD2 matching 7 bases. The ends lost 5 bases at V and 0 bases at J; junction bases unmatched: 4. The CDR3 is 14 residues long. Germline lookup yields CDR1 SGHVS and CDR2 FNYEAQ. CDR3 DNA sequence: TGTGCCAGCAGCCCGCGGACTAGCTCCTACGAGCAGTACTTC. Amino acid sequence: CASSPRTSSYEQYF.

The chain uses TRBV18 and TRBJ1-5; D possibly corresponds to TRBD1 (6 bases). Trimming pared 3 bases from V and 2 bases from J, leaving 17 bases between. The germline gives CDR1 KGHSH, CDR2 LQKENI. The CDR3 totals 17 residues. CDR3 in amino acids: CASSPRGGPVGNQPQHF. Written as DNA, the CDR3 is TGTGCCAGCTCACCCCGAGGGGGACCCGTGGGCAATCAGCCCCAGCATTTT.

The chain combines TRBV19 with TRBJ2-7, with D maybe TRBD1 (5 bases). Germline V gene data show CDR1 as LNHDA and CDR2 as SQIVND (reference sequence). Trimming left V 3 bases short and J 2 bases short, with 11 bases between. This CDR3 is 14 amino acids long. CDR3 sequence reads: CASSINVGAYEQYF. CDR3 DNA sequence: TGTGCCAGTAGTATTAATGTAGGGGCCTACGAGCAGTACTTC.

In its sample, this clone was seen a few times. The chain is built from TRBV10-3 and TRBJ1-1; D gene unclear. V shed 6 bases and J shed 3 bases, with 11 bases lying between them. This CDR3 has 13 residues. CDR1 and CDR2 (germline): ENHRY, SYGVKD. The CDR3 DNA sequence: TGTGCCATCAGATTCCGGGATGACACTGAAGCTTTCTTT. Its protein is CAIRFRDDTEAFF.

The chain has TRBV30 and TRBJ1-5, with D hard to call. The V end lost 0 bases, the J end lost 6 bases, and 15 bases lay between the germline ends. The CDR3 spans 15 residues. Germline lookup yields CDR1 GTSNPN and CDR2 SVGIG (reference sequence). The CDR3 region is CAWSVGRGGFQPQHF. CDR3 DNA: TGTGCCTGGAGTGTAGGTCGGGGAGGGTTTCAGCCCCAGCATTTT.

The V call is TRBV4-1, the J call TRBJ1-5; 9 bases map to TRBD1. CDR3 length: 16 residues. Germline assignment: CDR1 MGHRA and CDR2 YSYEKL. The ends lost 1 base at V and 6 bases at J; junction bases unmatched: 7. The CDR3 sequence is CASSQVGQGAVQPQHF. CDR3 sequence (DNA): TGCGCCAGCAGCCAAGTGGGACAGGGTGCGGTTCAGCCCCAGCATTTT.

This sequence joins TRBV28 and TRBJ2-7, with 8 bases fitting TRBD1. V gave up 8 bases and J gave up 2 bases; unmatched junction bases: 8. This CDR3 is 14 amino acids long. The V gene's germline CDR1 is MDHEN and CDR2 SYDVKM. In DNA form, the CDR3 reads TGTGCCAGCGCCGGGACAGGACCTCCCTACGAGCAGTACTTC. It yields the protein CASAGTGPPYEQYF.

The gene calls are TRBV6-5 and TRBJ2-1; weak D call: TRBD2 (6 bases). V gave up 6 bases and J gave up 5 bases, with 14 bases separating them. This CDR3 contains 14 residues. Germline loops: CDR1 MNHEY, CDR2 SVGAGI. The CDR3 DNA reads TGTGCCAGCAGCCCACTCGCGGGGAACAATGAGCAGTTCTTC. Protein product: CASSPLAGNNEQFF.

The chain employs TRBV5-6 and TRBJ2-1; 15 bases are shared with TRBD2. This CDR3 comprises 18 residues. Germline V gives CDR1 SGHDT, CDR2 YYEEEE. Trimming took 4 bases from V and 0 from J; bases not matched to a gene: 5. CDR3 DNA: TGTGCCAGCAGCCCCCCGGGACTAGCGGGAGGCTCCTACAATGAGCAGTTCTTC. Amino acids: CASSPPGLAGGSYNEQFF.